Below are 30 T cell receptor beta chains sequenced from a single sample in a study of regulatory T cells in long-lasting Graves disease. HTBI primers from iRepertoire and Arm-PCR of CDR3 regions yielded the TCR beta libraries. TCRdb used MiXCR to reprocess the multiplex PCR reads, holding one entry per CDR3 protein. This sample has around 500,000 distinct CDR3 sequences, with more than 10% found just once. Time point denoted: newly diagnosed GD, antithyroid drugs for less than 3 months. The TCR library was made from RNA that had been extracted from PBMCs in TRIzol. These data were also reused for a study on T cells in Graves' hyperthyroidism and ophthalmopathy.

The input for sequencing was peripheral blood mononuclear cells (PBMCs), taken at new diagnosis, from a patient treated with antithyroid drugs. These receptors all stem from a woman in her twenties or thirties with Graves disease.

This clonotype was seen at least ten times. The chain uses TRBV30 and TRBJ2-2, with D hard to call. The CDR3 extends over 14 amino acids. V gave up 2 bases and J gave up 1 base, with 8 bases separating them. Germline V CDR1 and CDR2: GTSNPN, SVGIG (reference sequence). The CDR3 DNA sequence: TGTGCCTGGAGTCGTGGGAAGAACACCGGGGAGCTGTTTTTT. The encoded protein is CAWSRGKNTGELFF.

The chain has TRBV11-2 and TRBJ2-1; 14 bases are shared with TRBD2. This CDR3 is 15 amino acids long. Looked up from germline, CDR1 is SGHAT and CDR2 is FQNNGV. V trimming: 2 bases; J trimming: 10 bases; junction bases outside the gene matches: 4. CDR3 in amino acids: CASSLRGLAGVEQFF. The CDR3 coding sequence is TGTGCCAGCAGCTTACGGGGACTAGCGGGAGTAGAGCAGTTCTTC.

This chain links TRBV10-3 with TRBJ2-3; 11 bases match TRBD1. CDR1 ENHRY and CDR2 SYGVKD come from the germline V gene. V gave up 6 bases and J gave up 5 bases; unmatched junction bases: 4. The CDR3 runs to 14 residues. CDR3 DNA sequence: TGTGCCATCAGCCCGGGACAGGGGGAAGATACGCAGTATTTT. Its translation: CAISPGQGEDTQYF.

This clonotype has ten or more counts. The V call is TRBV6-2 or TRBV6-3, the J call TRBJ2-5, with no clear D. The V gene lost 5 bases and the J gene lost 4 bases, with 8 bases spanning the gap. From germline, CDR1 is MNHEY and CDR2 SVGEGT. This CDR3 region has 12 residues. The CDR3 here is CASSTAIETQYF. The CDR3 nucleotides read TGTGCCAGCAGTACTGCAATAGAGACCCAGTACTTC.

This clonotype came up many times. V is TRBV6-1 and J is TRBJ2-7, with D perhaps TRBD2 (6 bases). The CDR3 loop spans 15 amino acids. Germline V gene lookup returns CDR1 MNHNS and CDR2 SASEGT. V was shortened by 6 bases and J by 3 bases, with 18 bases between the two germline ends. The CDR3 coding sequence is TGTGCCAGCAGATTCCGACTAGGAGCTGGCTACGAGCAGTACTTC. Its protein product is CASRFRLGAGYEQYF.

The chain joins TRBV20-1 to TRBJ2-7; D is uncertain. Germline V gene data show CDR1 as DFQATT and CDR2 as SNEGSKA (reference sequence). This CDR3 is 13 amino acids long. Between the trimmed V and J ends, which lost 7 bases and 0 bases, there was a span of 13 bases. DNA of the CDR3: TGCAGTGGTACTTCACCGTACTCCTACGAGCAGTACTTC. Translation gives CSGTSPYSYEQYF.

The chain employs TRBV28 and TRBJ1-5; the D gene is possibly TRBD1 (6 bases). The V gene's germline CDR1 is MDHEN and CDR2 SYDVKM. CDR3 size: 15 residues. Trimming took off 3 bases at V and 0 bases at J, with 9 bases between the two ends. CDR3 loop: CASSFLQGSNQPQHF. DNA of the CDR3: TGTGCCAGCAGTTTCCTACAGGGTAGCAATCAGCCCCAGCATTTT.

At least ten counts were recorded for this clonotype. The chain joins TRBV6-1 to TRBJ2-7; no firm D call. V lost 6 bases, J lost 6 bases, and 18 bases lay in between. Germline V gene sequence: CDR1 MNHNS, CDR2 SASEGT. CDR3 length: 14 amino acids. The CDR3 spells CASSRRQVPAEQYF. The CDR3 DNA reads as TGTGCCAGCAGCAGGCGGCAGGTACCGGCCGAGCAGTACTTC.

This clonotype was counted a few times. J is TRBJ2-7 and V is TRBV7-9; 8 nucleotides align to TRBD1. This CDR3 is built from 19 residues. The junction had 21 bases not matched to a gene; V was cut back by 3 bases and J by 5 bases. Germline assignment: CDR1 SEHNR and CDR2 FQNEAQ (reference sequence). DNA of the CDR3: TGTGCCAGCAGCTTCTTAGGACAGGGAGTCGGCACTGGGGGCCACGAGCAGTACTTC. Translating gives CASSFLGQGVGTGGHEQYF. Looking up the rest from reference TRBV7-9 and TRBJ2-7 gives the full variable domain: DTGVSQNPRHKITKRGQNVTFRCDPISEHNRLYWYRQTLGQGPEFLTYFQNEAQLEKSRLLSDRFSAERPKGSFSTLEIQRTEQGDSAMYLCASSFLGQGVGTGGHEQYFGPGTRLTVT.

This clonotype was seen at least ten times. V usage is TRBV28 and J usage is TRBJ1-2; TRBD1 is a possible D gene (6 bases). Trimming removed 4 bases from V and 5 bases from J, with 14 bases in between. Germline CDR1 MDHEN, CDR2 SYDVKM. This CDR3 comprises 14 residues. The CDR3 DNA follows: TGTGCCAGCAGTTCCTTGGGGGGGGCGTATGGCTACACCTTC. Translation gives CASSSLGGAYGYTF.

This clonotype has more than one count but fewer than ten. The chain is built from TRBV6-2 or TRBV6-3 and TRBJ2-7, with 14 bases identical to TRBD2. The CDR3 is made up of 14 amino acids. Germline V gene lookup returns CDR1 MNHEY and CDR2 SVGEGT. V was clipped by 6 bases and J by 6 bases; unmatched bases: 4. The CDR3, as DNA: TGTGCCAGCAGGGCCGGGACTAGCGGGAGCGAGCAGTACTTC. It encodes CASRAGTSGSEQYF.

This clonotype has a count of ten or more. The chain couples TRBV3-1 to TRBJ2-1; maybe TRBD2 (6 bases). The CDR3 runs to 16 residues. Germline values: CDR1 LGHDT, CDR2 YNNKEL (reference sequence). V was trimmed by 7 bases and J by 2 bases, leaving 18 bases between them. The CDR3 sequence is CASTDQSSGPYNEQFF. For the CDR3, the DNA is TGTGCCAGCACCGACCAGAGTAGCGGACCCTACAATGAGCAGTTCTTC.

This clonotype was picked up many times. The chain uses TRBV11-2 and TRBJ1-1; 9 nucleotides line up with TRBD1. The CDR3 extends over 14 amino acids. Germline V lookup: CDR1 SGHAT, CDR2 FQNNGV. The junction had 7 bases not matched to a gene; V was cut back by 4 bases and J by 7 bases. The CDR3 loop reads CASSSIQGALEAFF. In DNA form, the CDR3 reads TGTGCCAGCAGCTCAATACAGGGGGCTCTTGAAGCTTTCTTT.

This clonotype was found a few times. This chain joins TRBV7-6 and TRBJ2-7; 13 bases agree with TRBD2. The CDR3 has 17 residues. The germline gives CDR1 SGHVS, CDR2 FNYEAQ. The J segment lost 1 base and the V segment lost 5 bases, leaving 8 bases of the junction unmatched. DNA for the CDR3: TGTGCCAGCAGCCCCGAATGGACTAGCGGGAGTTCCTACGAGCAGTACTTC. Its translation: CASSPEWTSGSSYEQYF.

This clonotype was counted ten times or more. This rearrangement joins TRBV28 to TRBJ2-3, with 12 bases that match TRBD2. This CDR3 has 14 residues. V trimming: 8 bases; J trimming: 5 bases; junction bases outside the gene matches: 5. CDR1 is MDHEN and CDR2 is SYDVKM in the germline V gene. The CDR3 coding sequence is TGTGCCAGCGCACTAGCGGGAGGTGGAGATACGCAGTATTTT. Amino acids: CASALAGGGDTQYF. Using reference TRBV28 and TRBJ2-3 for the parts outside the CDR3, the full variable domain is DVKVTQSSRYLVKRTGEKVFLECVQDMDHENMFWYRQDPGLGLRLIYFSYDVKMKEKGDIPEGYSVSREKKERFSLILESASTNQTSMYLCASALAGGGDTQYFGPGTRLTVL.

The chain recombines TRBV4-3 with TRBJ2-1; unclear D gene. V lost 0 bases and J 6 bases, leaving 9 bases between the germline ends. CDR1 is LGHNA, CDR2 YSLEER, per germline. This CDR3 is 14 amino acids long. This chain's CDR3 is CASSQDVNPNEQFF. CDR3 coding DNA: TGCGCCAGCAGCCAAGACGTGAACCCCAATGAGCAGTTCTTC.

This clonotype was found many times. V gene TRBV2 combines with J gene TRBJ1-4; D perhaps matches TRBD1 (5 bases). Trimming left V 6 bases short and J 10 bases short, with 12 bases between. The CDR3 sequence is 12 residues long. Per germline, CDR1 SNHLY and CDR2 FYNNEI. CDR3 bases: TGTGCCAGCAGCGATGATGGGGGAAAACTGTTTTTT. It codes for CASSDDGGKLFF.

This clonotype came up many times. The CDR3 DNA is TGTGCCAGCAGCTTAACGGGGGCAGCTGGAAACACCATATATTTT. This translates into CASSLTGAAGNTIYF. The J gene is TRBJ1-3, the V gene TRBV28; D is perhaps TRBD1 (6 bases). Germline V gives CDR1 MDHEN, CDR2 SYDVKM. V was shortened by 6 bases and J by 2 bases, with 14 bases between the two germline ends. This CDR3 comprises 15 residues.

This clonotype was observed many times. The chain links TRBV18 to TRBJ2-3, with D perhaps matching TRBD1 (6 bases). CDR3 length: 14 residues. CDR1 is KGHSH, CDR2 LQKENI, per germline. Trimming took off 0 bases at V and 4 bases at J, with 8 bases between the two ends. CDR3 protein: CASSPPAGADTQYF. CDR3 nucleotide sequence: TGTGCCAGCTCACCACCTGCAGGGGCAGATACGCAGTATTTT.

V gene TRBV19 combines with J gene TRBJ2-6, with 14 bases aligning to TRBD2. The CDR3 is made up of 20 amino acids. Trimming cost V 3 bases and J 3 bases; bases outside gene matches: 10. Germline assignment: CDR1 LNHDA and CDR2 SQIVND (reference sequence). CDR3 region: CASSIDWTSGRLGGANVLTF. The CDR3, as DNA: TGTGCCAGTAGTATCGACTGGACTAGCGGGAGGCTAGGTGGGGCCAACGTCCTGACTTTC.

This clonotype was seen repeatedly, ten times or more. As DNA, the CDR3 is TGTGCCAGCAGCCTGGCAAAAGCGGGGAATCCTTACGAGCAGTACTTC. Amino acids: CASSLAKAGNPYEQYF. The rearrangement joins TRBV7-9 to TRBJ2-7; 7 nucleotides match TRBD2. Unmatched junction bases numbered 14, after V lost 5 bases and J lost 4 bases. The germline V gene has CDR1 SEHNR and CDR2 FQNEAQ (reference sequence). CDR3 size: 16 residues.

Ten or more counts support this clonotype. The chain combines TRBV12-3 or TRBV12-4 with TRBJ2-2, with TRBD1 matching over 7 bases. The CDR3 extends over 15 amino acids. Losses at the gene ends were 7 bases for V and 3 bases for J; bases not matched to a gene: 8. The CDR3 nucleotides are TGTGCCAGCAATACGGGACAGACATACACCGGGGAGCTGTTTTTT. Protein sequence: CASNTGQTYTGELFF.

The chain couples TRBV20-1 to TRBJ2-7; D unresolved. Per germline, CDR1 DFQATT and CDR2 SNEGSKA (reference sequence). The length of the CDR3 is 12 residues. V lost 1 base, J lost 3 bases, and 7 bases lay in between. The CDR3 is CSARASSYEQYF. For the CDR3, the DNA is TGCAGTGCTAGAGCTTCTAGCTACGAGCAGTACTTC.

The rearrangement links TRBV4-1 to TRBJ2-7; D remains ambiguous. The CDR3 totals 15 residues. V lost 0 bases and J 0 bases, leaving 9 bases between the germline ends. Germline assignment: CDR1 MGHRA and CDR2 YSYEKL. As DNA, the CDR3 is TGCGCCAGCAGCCAAGATCTTGCGAGCTCCTACGAGCAGTACTTC. As protein: CASSQDLASSYEQYF.

This clonotype has at least ten counts. The J gene is TRBJ2-1, the V gene TRBV11-1, with 7 positions matching TRBD1. V trimming: 5 bases; J trimming: 11 bases; junction bases outside the gene matches: 12. This CDR3 spans 14 amino acids. Per the germline V gene, CDR1 is SGHAT and CDR2 is FQDESV (reference sequence). The CDR3 DNA is TGTGCCAGCAGCCCCAGACAGGGTAGGGGTAAGCAGTTCTTC. Encoded protein: CASSPRQGRGKQFF.

This clonotype was recorded at least ten times. The V and J genes are TRBV6-1 and TRBJ2-5; no clear D. The germline gives CDR1 MNHNS, CDR2 SASEGT. Between the trimmed V and J ends, which lost 5 bases and 4 bases, there was a span of 11 bases. The CDR3 totals 13 residues. Here the CDR3 reads CASSKQQPETQYF. For the CDR3, the DNA is TGTGCCAGCAGTAAACAGCAACCAGAGACCCAGTACTTC.

This clonotype has just a few counts. The gene calls are TRBV20-1 and TRBJ2-3, with D tentatively TRBD2 (7 bases). V lost 7 bases, J lost 4 bases, and 12 bases lay in between. The CDR3 has 12 residues. Looked up from germline, CDR1 is DFQATT and CDR2 is SNEGSKA (reference sequence). The CDR3 nucleotides are TGCAGTGTGGGGGGGCTAGCAGATACGCAGTATTTT. Encoded protein: CSVGGLADTQYF.

The J gene is TRBJ1-1, the V gene TRBV15, with TRBD1 matching over 10 bases. In germline, CDR1 is LNHNV, CDR2 YYDKDF (reference sequence). CDR3 length: 15 residues. J was trimmed by 3 bases and V by 3 bases; bases with no gene match: 4. CDR3 amino acids: CATSSDGTGDTEAFF. The CDR3 DNA follows: TGTGCCACCAGCAGTGACGGGACAGGGGACACTGAAGCTTTCTTT.

At least ten counts were recorded for this clonotype. The V and J genes are TRBV7-2 and TRBJ1-4; D gene unclear. The CDR3 covers 14 residues. The V gene's germline CDR1 is SGHTA and CDR2 FQGNSA. V was pared by 6 bases and J by 4 bases, with 12 bases between. CDR3 coding DNA: TGTGCCAGCAGTAGGAGGCGCGATAATGAAAAACTGTTTTTT. This codes for CASSRRRDNEKLFF.

This clonotype has just one count. A much larger clone lies a single base off, so this may be a read error. The rearrangement uses TRBV7-2 and TRBJ1-3; D unclear. The V gene's germline CDR1 is SGHTA and CDR2 FQGNSA. The CDR3 extends over 15 amino acids. V was trimmed by 5 bases and J by 0 bases, leaving 11 bases between them. CDR3 in amino acids: CASSVGSSSGNTIYF. DNA for the CDR3: TGTGCCAGCAGCGTAGGGTCGAGCTCTGGAAACACCATATATTTT.